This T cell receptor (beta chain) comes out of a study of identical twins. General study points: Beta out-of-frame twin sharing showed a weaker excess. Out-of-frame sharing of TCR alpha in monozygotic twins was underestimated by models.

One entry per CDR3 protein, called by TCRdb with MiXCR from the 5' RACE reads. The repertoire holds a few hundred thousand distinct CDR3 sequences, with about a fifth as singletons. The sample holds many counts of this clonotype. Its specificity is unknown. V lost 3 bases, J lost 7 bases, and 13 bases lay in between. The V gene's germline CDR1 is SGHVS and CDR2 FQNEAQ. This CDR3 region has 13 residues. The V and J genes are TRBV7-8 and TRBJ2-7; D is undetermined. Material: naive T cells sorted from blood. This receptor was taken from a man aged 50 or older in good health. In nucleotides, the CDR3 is TGTGCCAGCAGCTTTCCCGGACCCTCTGAGCAGTACTTC. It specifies CASSFPGPSEQYF.